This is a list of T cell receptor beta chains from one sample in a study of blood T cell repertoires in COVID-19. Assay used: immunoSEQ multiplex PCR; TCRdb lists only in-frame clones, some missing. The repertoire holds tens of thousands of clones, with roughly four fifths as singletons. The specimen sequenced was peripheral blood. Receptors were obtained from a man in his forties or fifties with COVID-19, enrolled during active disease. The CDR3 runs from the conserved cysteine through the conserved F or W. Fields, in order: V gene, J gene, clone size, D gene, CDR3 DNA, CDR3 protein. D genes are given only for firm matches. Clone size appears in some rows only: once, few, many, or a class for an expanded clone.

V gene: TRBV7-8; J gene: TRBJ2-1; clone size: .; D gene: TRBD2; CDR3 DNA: TGTGCCAGCAGCTTAGCGACTAGCGGGACCCACTACAATGAGCAGTTCTTC; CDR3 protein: CASSLATSGTHYNEQFF
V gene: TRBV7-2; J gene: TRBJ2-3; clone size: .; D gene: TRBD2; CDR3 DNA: TGTGCCAGCAGCTCGCACGGACTAGTCAGGGATACGCAGTATTTT; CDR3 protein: CASSSHGLVRDTQYF
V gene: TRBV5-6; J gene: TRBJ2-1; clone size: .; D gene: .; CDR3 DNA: TGTGCCAGCAGTCCTTCCTACAATGAGCAGTTCTTC; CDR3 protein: CASSPSYNEQFF
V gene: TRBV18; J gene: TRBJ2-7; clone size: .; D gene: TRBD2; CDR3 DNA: TGTGCCAGCTCTCCGACTAGCGGCTACGAGCAGTACTTC; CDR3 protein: CASSPTSGYEQYF
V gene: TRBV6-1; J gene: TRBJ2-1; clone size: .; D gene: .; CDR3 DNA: TGTGCCAGCAGTGAAGTCGGGGGAAAGCAGTTCTTC; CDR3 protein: CASSEVGGKQFF
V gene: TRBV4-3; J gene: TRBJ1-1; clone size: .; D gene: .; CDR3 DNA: TGCGCCAGCAGCCGAACAGGGAGAGTCGACACTGAAGCTTTCTTT; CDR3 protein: CASSRTGRVDTEAFF
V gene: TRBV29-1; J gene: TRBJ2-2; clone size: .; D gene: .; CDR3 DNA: TGCAGCGTAGGACAGACGAACACCGGGGAGCTGTTTTTT; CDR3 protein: CSVGQTNTGELFF
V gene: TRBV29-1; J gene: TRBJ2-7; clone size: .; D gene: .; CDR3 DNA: TGCAGCGTTGCCACAACGAACGAGCAGTACTTC; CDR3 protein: CSVATTNEQYF
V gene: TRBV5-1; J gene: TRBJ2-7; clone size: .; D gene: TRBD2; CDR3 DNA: TGCGCCGGCCCAGGGACGGGAGGGAACGAGCAGTACTTC; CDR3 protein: CAGPGTGGNEQYF
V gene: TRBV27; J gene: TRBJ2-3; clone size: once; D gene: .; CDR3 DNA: TGTGCCAGCAGTTTCGGGTTCAGGGTCACAGATACGCAGTATTTT; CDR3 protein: CASSFGFRVTDTQYF
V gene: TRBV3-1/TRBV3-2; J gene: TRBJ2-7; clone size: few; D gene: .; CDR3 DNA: TGTGCCAGCAGCCAATTGTGGGAGTACGAGCAGTACTTC; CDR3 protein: CASSQLWEYEQYF
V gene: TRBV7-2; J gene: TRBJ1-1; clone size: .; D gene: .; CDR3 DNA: TGTGCCAGCAGCTTTAGATCCGTGAACACTGAAGCTTTCTTT; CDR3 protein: CASSFRSVNTEAFF
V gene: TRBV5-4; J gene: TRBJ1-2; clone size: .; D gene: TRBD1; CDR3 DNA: TGTGCCAGCAGCCAACCGACAGGGAACTATGGCTACACCTTC; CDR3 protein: CASSQPTGNYGYTF
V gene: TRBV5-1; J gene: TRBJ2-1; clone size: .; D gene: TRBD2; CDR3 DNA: TGCGCCAGCAGCCCCCTAGCGGGATCATACAATGAGCAGTTCTTC; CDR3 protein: CASSPLAGSYNEQFF
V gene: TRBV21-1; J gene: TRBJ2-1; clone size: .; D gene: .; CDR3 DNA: TGTGCCAGCAGCAATTACAGGGTGGGGTACAATGAGCAGTTCTTC; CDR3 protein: CASSNYRVGYNEQFF
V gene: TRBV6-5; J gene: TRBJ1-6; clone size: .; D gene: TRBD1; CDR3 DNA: TGTGCCAGCAGTCCAGACAGGGGTAATTCACCCCTCCACTTT; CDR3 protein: CASSPDRGNSPLHF
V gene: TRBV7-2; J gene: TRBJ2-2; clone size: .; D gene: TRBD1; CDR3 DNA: TGTGCCGATTCTTTGGGACAGGTATCCGGGGAGCTGTTTTTT; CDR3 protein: CADSLGQVSGELFF
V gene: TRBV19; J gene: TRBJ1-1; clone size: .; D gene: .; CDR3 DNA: TGTGCCAGTAGTATAGACCCACAGGATTTGAACACTGAAGCTTTCTTT; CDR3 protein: CASSIDPQDLNTEAFF
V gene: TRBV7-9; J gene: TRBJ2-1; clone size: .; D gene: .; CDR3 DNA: TGTGCCAGCACCCAGGGGAACAGCTACAATGAGCAGTTCTTC; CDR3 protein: CASTQGNSYNEQFF
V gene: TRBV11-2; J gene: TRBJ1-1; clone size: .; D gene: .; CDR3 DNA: TGTGCCAGCAGCTTAGGTAGCTATGGGAACACTGAAGCTTTCTTT; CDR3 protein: CASSLGSYGNTEAFF
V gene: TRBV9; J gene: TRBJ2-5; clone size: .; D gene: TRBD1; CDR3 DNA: TGTGCCAGCAGCGTAGATGGGACAGGGAAAGAGACCCAGTACTTC; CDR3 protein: CASSVDGTGKETQYF
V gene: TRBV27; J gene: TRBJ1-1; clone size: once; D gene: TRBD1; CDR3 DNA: TGTGCCAGCAGTTTATCAGGGACAGGGGGTTTGAACACTGAAGCTTTCTTT; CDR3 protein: CASSLSGTGGLNTEAFF
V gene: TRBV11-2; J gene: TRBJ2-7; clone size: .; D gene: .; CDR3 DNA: TGTGCCAGCAGCTTAGCGACAGGATTTTCCTACGAGCAGTACTTC; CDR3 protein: CASSLATGFSYEQYF
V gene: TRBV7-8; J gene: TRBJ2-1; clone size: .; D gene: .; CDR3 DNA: TGTGCCAGCAGCCTAGAGAGAGCAGGGTTCAATGAGCAGTTCTTC; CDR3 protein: CASSLERAGFNEQFF
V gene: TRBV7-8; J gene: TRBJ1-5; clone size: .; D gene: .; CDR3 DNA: TGTGCCAGCAGCGAACCAGGGTTTGCTCAGCCCCAGCATTTT; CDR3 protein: CASSEPGFAQPQHF
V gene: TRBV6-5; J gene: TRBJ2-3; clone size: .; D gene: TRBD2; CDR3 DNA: TGTGCCAGCAGTTACGGACTAGCAGCTAGCACAGATACGCAGTATTTT; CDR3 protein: CASSYGLAASTDTQYF
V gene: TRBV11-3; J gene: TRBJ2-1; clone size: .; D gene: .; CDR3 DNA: TGTGCCAGCAGCTCACAGACAGGCTACAATGAGCAGTTCTTC; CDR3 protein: CASSSQTGYNEQFF
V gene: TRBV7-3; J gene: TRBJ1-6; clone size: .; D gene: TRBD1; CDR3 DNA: TGTGCCAGCAGCTCCGACAGGGTTTCACCCCTCCACTTT; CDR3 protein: CASSSDRVSPLHF
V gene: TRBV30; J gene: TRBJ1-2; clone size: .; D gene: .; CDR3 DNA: TGTGCCTTGGGGGGGCAGGGAAAATTTGGCTACACCTTC; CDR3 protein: CALGGQGKFGYTF
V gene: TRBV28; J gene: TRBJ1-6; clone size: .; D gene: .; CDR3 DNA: TGTGCCAGCAGCTCAGAGGGCGGGGAAGATAATTCACCCCTCCACTTT; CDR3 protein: CASSSEGGEDNSPLHF
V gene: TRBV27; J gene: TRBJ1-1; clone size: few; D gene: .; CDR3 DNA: TGTGCCAGCAGTTTTCCGCCCTCATGGGGAAGGGGCACTGAAGCTTTCTTT; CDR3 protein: CASSFPPSWGRGTEAFF
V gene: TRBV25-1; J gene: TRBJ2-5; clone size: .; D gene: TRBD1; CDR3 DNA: TGTGCCAGCAGGGACAGGGGGCGAGAGACCCAGTACTTC; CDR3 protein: CASRDRGRETQYF
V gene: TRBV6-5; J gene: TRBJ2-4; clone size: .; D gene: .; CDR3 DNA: TGTGCCAGCAGTTCACGCCGCCAGGGGAAATGGAACATTCAGTACTTC; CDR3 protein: CASSSRRQGKWNIQYF
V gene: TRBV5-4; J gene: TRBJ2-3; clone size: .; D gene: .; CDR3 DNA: TGTGCCAGCAGCTTTAAGCAGCGGCTCACAGATACGCAGTATTTT; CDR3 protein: CASSFKQRLTDTQYF
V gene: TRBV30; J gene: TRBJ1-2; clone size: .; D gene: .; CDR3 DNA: TGTGCCTGGAATAAAGGGACAAACTTC; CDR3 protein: CAWNKGTNF
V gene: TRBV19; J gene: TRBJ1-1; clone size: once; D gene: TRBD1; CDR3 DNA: TGTGCCAGTAGGGCGACAGGGGGCGGTGAAGCTTTCTTT; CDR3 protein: CASRATGGGEAFF
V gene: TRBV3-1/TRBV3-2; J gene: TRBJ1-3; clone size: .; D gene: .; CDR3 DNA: TGTGCCAGCAGCCAGTCCCGGGGATCCGGAAACACCATATATTTT; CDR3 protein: CASSQSRGSGNTIYF
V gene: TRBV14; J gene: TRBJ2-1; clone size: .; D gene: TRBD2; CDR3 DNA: TGTGCCAGCAGCCCCCGACTAGCGGGAGGCCTTCGGAATGAGCAGTTCTTC; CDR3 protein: CASSPRLAGGLRNEQFF
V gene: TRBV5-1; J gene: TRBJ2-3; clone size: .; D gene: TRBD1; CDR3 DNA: TGCGCCAGCAGCCAAACAGGGGTCACAGATACGCAGTATTTT; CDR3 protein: CASSQTGVTDTQYF
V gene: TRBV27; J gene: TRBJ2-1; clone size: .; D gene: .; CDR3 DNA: TGTGCCAGCAGCCGGGGCAATGAGCAGTTCTTC; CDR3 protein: CASSRGNEQFF
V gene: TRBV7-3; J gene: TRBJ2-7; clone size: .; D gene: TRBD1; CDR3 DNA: TGTGCCAGCAGCTTAATGGCGGGACAGGGATTCGAGCAGTACTTC; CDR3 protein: CASSLMAGQGFEQYF
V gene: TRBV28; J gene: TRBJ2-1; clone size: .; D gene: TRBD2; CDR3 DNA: TGTGCCAGCAGTTTATGGACTAGCGGGAGGACAAACAATGAGCAGTTCTTC; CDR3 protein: CASSLWTSGRTNNEQFF
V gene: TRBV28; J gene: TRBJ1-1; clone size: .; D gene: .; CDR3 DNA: TGTGCCAGCAGTCCCCGGACAACGAACACTGAAGCTTTCTTT; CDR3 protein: CASSPRTTNTEAFF
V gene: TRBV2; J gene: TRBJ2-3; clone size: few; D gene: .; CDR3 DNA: TGTGCCAGCAGTGATCTCCTAGGAAGTACGCAGTATTTT; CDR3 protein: CASSDLLGSTQYF
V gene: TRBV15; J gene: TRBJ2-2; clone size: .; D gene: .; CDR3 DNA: TGTGCCACCAGCAGATCCGGAGGGGGCTACACCGGGGAGCTGTTTTTT; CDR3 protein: CATSRSGGGYTGELFF
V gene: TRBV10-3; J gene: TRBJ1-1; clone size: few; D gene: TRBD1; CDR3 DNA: TGTGCCATCAGTGAAACAGGGGGAGGCACTGAAGCTTTCTTT; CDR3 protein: CAISETGGGTEAFF
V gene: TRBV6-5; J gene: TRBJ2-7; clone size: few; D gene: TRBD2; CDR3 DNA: TGTGCCAGCACCCTGACTAGCGGCCATGTGGAGCAGTACTTC; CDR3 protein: CASTLTSGHVEQYF
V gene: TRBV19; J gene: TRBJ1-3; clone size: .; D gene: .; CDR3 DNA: TGTGCCAGTAGTACCAGGGGTCCCTCAAACACCATATATTTT; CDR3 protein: CASSTRGPSNTIYF
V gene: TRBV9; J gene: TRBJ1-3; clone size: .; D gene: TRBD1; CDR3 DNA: TGTGCCAGCAGCCCCCGACAGGGTTCAGGAAACACCATATATTTT; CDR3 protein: CASSPRQGSGNTIYF
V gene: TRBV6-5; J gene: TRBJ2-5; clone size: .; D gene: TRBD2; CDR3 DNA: TGTGCCAGCAGTTACCTAGCGGGAGCCCTCCGGACCCAGTACTTC; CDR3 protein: CASSYLAGALRTQYF
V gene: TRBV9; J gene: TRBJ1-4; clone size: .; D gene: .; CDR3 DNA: TGTGCCAGCAGCGTAGGGGGGGCTAATGAAAAACTGTTTTTT; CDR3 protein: CASSVGGANEKLFF
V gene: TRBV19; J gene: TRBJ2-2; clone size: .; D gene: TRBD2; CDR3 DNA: TGTGCCAGTAGTATGGACTATTTCGGACTAGCGCAGAACACCGGGGAGCTGTTTTTT; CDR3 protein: CASSMDYFGLAQNTGELFF
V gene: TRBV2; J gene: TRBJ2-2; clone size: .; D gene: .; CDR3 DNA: TGTGCCAGCAGGGCTAGAAGCTCCACCGGGGAGCTGTTTTTT; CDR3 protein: CASRARSSTGELFF
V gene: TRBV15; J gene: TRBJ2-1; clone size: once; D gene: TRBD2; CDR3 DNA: TGTGCCACCAGCAGAGATGCGGGGGGCGCTTACAATGAGCAGTTCTTC; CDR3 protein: CATSRDAGGAYNEQFF
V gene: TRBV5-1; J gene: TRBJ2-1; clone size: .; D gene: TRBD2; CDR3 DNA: TGCGCCAGCAGCTCGGGACTAGCGGGGGAGCTTTACAATGAGCAGTTCTTC; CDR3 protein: CASSSGLAGELYNEQFF